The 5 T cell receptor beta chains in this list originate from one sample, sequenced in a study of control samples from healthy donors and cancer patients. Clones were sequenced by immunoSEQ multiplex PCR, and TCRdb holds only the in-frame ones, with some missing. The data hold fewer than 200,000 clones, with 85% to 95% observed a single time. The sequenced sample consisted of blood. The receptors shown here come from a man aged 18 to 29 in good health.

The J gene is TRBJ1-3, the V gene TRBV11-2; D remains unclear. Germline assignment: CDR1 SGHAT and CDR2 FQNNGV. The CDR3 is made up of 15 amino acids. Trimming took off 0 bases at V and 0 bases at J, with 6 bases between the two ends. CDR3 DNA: TGTGCCAGCAGCTTAGACAGTAGCTCTGGAAACACCATATATTTT. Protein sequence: CASSLDSSSGNTIYF.

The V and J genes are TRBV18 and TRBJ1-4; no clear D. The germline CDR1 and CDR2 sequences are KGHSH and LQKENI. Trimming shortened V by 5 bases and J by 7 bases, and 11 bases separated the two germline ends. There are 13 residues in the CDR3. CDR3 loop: CASSKDDGEKLFF. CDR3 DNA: TGTGCCAGCTCAAAAGACGACGGTGAAAAACTGTTTTTT. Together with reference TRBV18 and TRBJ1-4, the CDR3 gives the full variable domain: NAGVMQNPRHLVRRRGQEARLRCSPMKGHSHVYWYRQLPEEGLKFMVYLQKENIIDESGMPKERFSAEFPKEGPSILRIQQVVRGDSAAYFCASSKDDGEKLFFGSGTQLSVL.

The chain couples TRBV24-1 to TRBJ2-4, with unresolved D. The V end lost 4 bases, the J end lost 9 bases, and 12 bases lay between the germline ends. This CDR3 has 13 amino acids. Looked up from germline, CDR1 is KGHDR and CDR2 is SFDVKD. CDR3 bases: TGTGCCACCAGTGACGGCAGTCGAACCATTCAGTACTTC. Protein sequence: CATSDGSRTIQYF.

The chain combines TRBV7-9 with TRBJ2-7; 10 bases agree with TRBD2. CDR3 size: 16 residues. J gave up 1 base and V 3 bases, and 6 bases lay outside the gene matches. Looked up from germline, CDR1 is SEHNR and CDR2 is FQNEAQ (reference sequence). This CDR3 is CASSLGSGGTSYEQYF. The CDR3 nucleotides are TGTGCCAGCAGCTTGGGTAGCGGGGGGACTTCCTACGAGCAGTACTTC.

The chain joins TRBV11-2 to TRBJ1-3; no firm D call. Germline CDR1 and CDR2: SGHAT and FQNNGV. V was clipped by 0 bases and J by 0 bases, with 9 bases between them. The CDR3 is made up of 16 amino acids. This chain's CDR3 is CASSLDRCLSGNTIYF. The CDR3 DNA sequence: TGTGCCAGCAGCTTAGATCGGTGCCTCTCTGGAAACACCATATATTTT.